This TCR beta chain was sequenced in a study of shared clonotypes between healthy human individuals. Study information: Each donor contributed plates that comprised three CD4 naive, three CD4 memory, two CD8 naive and one CD8 memory. Study results and caveats: Specimens sampled were limited to blood, with tissue repertoires likely differing.

CD45RO-negative, CCR7-selected cells formed the naive CD8 fraction, which excluded terminally differentiated effector memory CD45RA+ cells. How the authors handled the data: Junction-only sequences without quality scores came from ImmunoSEQ, so filtering differed. Generated by immunoSEQ multiplex PCR, the TCRdb table keeps only in-frame clones and is missing some. V and J calls and clone size are copied from that table; D and trimming were computed from the DNA. The sample holds roughly 2 million clones, over 85% seen once. Trimming stripped 1 base from V and 3 bases from J, with 5 bases between. The CDR3 consists of 13 residues. The germline gives CDR1 MGHRA, CDR2 YSYEKL. A note on this clone: The antigen is unknown. At the DNA level, this CDR3 is encoded by other sequences in the same sample as well.

This TCR came from a man between 18 and 35 years old in good health. The chain joins TRBV4-1 to TRBJ2-3, with D hard to call. Sequenced: naive CD8+ T cells sorted from blood. This CDR3 reads CASSQGRTDTQYF. The CDR3 DNA sequence: TGCGCCAGCAGCCAAGGACGAACAGATACGCAGTATTTT.